The 7 T cell receptor beta chains below all came from one sample that was sequenced in a study of blood T cell repertoires in COVID-19. Libraries were prepared by immunoSEQ multiplex PCR; TCRdb keeps only in-frame clonotypes and omits some of them. The repertoire holds roughly 440,000 clones, with about nine tenths as singletons. Material for sequencing was peripheral blood. The source is a woman aged 50 to 60 with COVID-19, enrolled during active disease.

The rearrangement links TRBV5-1 to TRBJ1-5; D is undetermined. Germline CDR1 and CDR2: SGHRS and YFSETQ. Between the trimmed V and J ends, which lost 5 bases and 1 base, there was a span of 13 bases. There are 15 residues in the CDR3. Here the CDR3 reads CASSLGWASNQPQHF. CDR3 sequence (DNA): TGCGCCAGCAGTCTCGGTTGGGCCAGCAATCAGCCCCAGCATTTT. Based on the CDR3 plus reference TRBV5-1 and TRBJ1-5, the full variable domain is KAGVTQTPRYLIKTRGQQVTLSCSPISGHRSVSWYQQTPGQGLQFLFEYFSETQRNKGNFPGRFSGRQFSNSRSEMNVSTLELGDSALYLCASSLGWASNQPQHFGDGTRLSIL.

The V and J genes are TRBV3-1 (or the pseudogene TRBV3-2) and TRBJ1-5, with 7 bases aligning to TRBD1. Germline CDR1 LGHDT, CDR2 YNNKEL (reference sequence). The V gene end was trimmed by 1 base and the J gene end by 6 bases; junction bases not matched to a gene: 12. There are 17 residues in the CDR3. The CDR3 spells CASSQGTWTGPSQPQHF. In nucleotides, the CDR3 is TGTGCCAGCAGCCAAGGAACCTGGACAGGACCGAGTCAGCCCCAGCATTTT.

This clone was detected once. The chain is built from TRBV18 and TRBJ2-2, with 7 bases aligning to TRBD1. Germline CDR1 is KGHSH and CDR2 is LQKENI. This CDR3 has 11 residues. V lost 4 bases, J lost 12 bases, and 2 bases stayed unmatched. The CDR3 nucleotides are TGTGCCAGCTCACAGACAGGGAAGCTGTTTTTT. Amino acids: CASSQTGKLFF.

This chain connects TRBV28 to TRBJ2-7; the match to TRBD1 covers 9 bases. Germline V gene sequence: CDR1 MDHEN, CDR2 SYDVKM. J was trimmed by 3 bases and V by 5 bases; bases with no gene match: 8. This CDR3 has 15 amino acids. As DNA, the CDR3 is TGTGCCAGCAGTCGCCCCGGGACAGGGCACTACGAGCAGTACTTC. It codes for CASSRPGTGHYEQYF.

The chain uses TRBV2 and TRBJ2-1; 13 bases map to TRBD2. V gave up 7 bases and J gave up 10 bases; unmatched junction bases: 7. The CDR3 loop spans 14 amino acids. Per the germline V gene, CDR1 is SNHLY and CDR2 is FYNNEI. This CDR3 reads CASTLGLAGDEQFF. The CDR3 DNA sequence: TGTGCCAGCACACTTGGACTAGCGGGGGACGAGCAGTTCTTC.

The chain couples TRBV2 to TRBJ2-5, with 8 nucleotides matching TRBD2. V trimming: 5 bases; J trimming: 5 bases; junction bases outside the gene matches: 4. This CDR3 has 13 amino acids. Germline assignment: CDR1 SNHLY and CDR2 FYNNEI. CDR3 in DNA: TGTGCCAGCAGTACCCGACTAGCGGAGACCCAGTACTTC. It is translated as CASSTRLAETQYF. Looking up the rest from reference TRBV2 and TRBJ2-5 gives the full variable domain: EPEVTQTPSHQVTQMGQEVILRCVPISNHLYFYWYRQILGQKVEFLVSFYNNEISEKSEIFDDQFSVERPDGSNFTLKIRSTKLEDSAMYFCASSTRLAETQYFGPGTRLLVL.

V is TRBV11-2 and J is TRBJ2-2; no definite D call. Germline V gives CDR1 SGHAT, CDR2 FQNNGV. This CDR3 is 13 amino acids long. The germline V and J ends were trimmed by 5 bases and 2 bases, with 6 bases remaining between them. The CDR3 DNA sequence: TGTGCCAGCAGCACTCTTAACACCGGGGAGCTGTTTTTT. Translating gives CASSTLNTGELFF.